A selection of T cell receptor beta chains follows, all from one sample in a study of T-cell memory formation after mild COVID-19. TCRdb reprocessed the 5' RACE reads with MiXCR, giving one entry per CDR3 protein. The sample has 50,000 or so distinct CDR3 sequences, 25% to 30% seen once. The material sequenced was PBMCs or a T cell subset sorted from them (not recorded which). These receptor sequences come from a young man who had mild COVID-19 (a few samples of this study predate the infection). Cell type and time point are not known. CDR3s include the opening cysteine and the closing phenylalanine or tryptophan. D genes are given only for firm matches. Clone size is not always given. Where it is, it says once, few, many or a class for expanded clones.

V gene,J gene,D gene,clone size,CDR3 DNA,CDR3 protein
TRBV7-9,TRBJ1-4,-,once,TGTGCCAGCAGCTCCATATTCACCGGGACTAGTAATGAAAAACTGTTTTTT,CASSSIFTGTSNEKLFF
TRBV3-1,TRBJ2-3,TRBD2,few,TGTGCCAGCAGCCCGCGGGGGGCCCTTTTGGATACGCAGTATTTT,CASSPRGALLDTQYF
TRBV7-7,TRBJ2-7,TRBD1,-,TGTGCCAGCAGCCACGGGACAGGGCTCTACGAGCAGTACTTC,CASSHGTGLYEQYF
TRBV5-1,TRBJ1-1,-,-,TGCGCCAGCAGCTTGCCGGGCCTGAACACTGAAGCTTTCTTT,CASSLPGLNTEAFF
TRBV5-1,TRBJ2-1,-,-,TGCGCCAGCAGCTTGGGGCACCTCACCTACAATGAGCAGTTCTTC,CASSLGHLTYNEQFF
TRBV7-9,TRBJ2-7,-,-,TGTGCCAGCAGCTTAGGTTTAGGGCCAGGATCCTACGAGCAGTACTTC,CASSLGLGPGSYEQYF
TRBV4-3,TRBJ2-1,-,few,TGCGCCAGCAGCCAGGTAGTGGGGCATGAGCAGTTCTTC,CASSQVVGHEQFF
TRBV5-1,TRBJ2-3,TRBD1,few,TGCGCCAGCAGCTTTACAGGGGGTGGCACAGATACGCAGTATTTT,CASSFTGGGTDTQYF
TRBV14,TRBJ2-1,-,many,TGTGCCAGCAGCCAAGCCAACTATGAGCAGTTCTTC,CASSQANYEQFF
TRBV4-3,TRBJ2-5,-,few,TGCGCCAGCAGCCAAGATCCAGGGCAAGAGACCCAGTACTTC,CASSQDPGQETQYF